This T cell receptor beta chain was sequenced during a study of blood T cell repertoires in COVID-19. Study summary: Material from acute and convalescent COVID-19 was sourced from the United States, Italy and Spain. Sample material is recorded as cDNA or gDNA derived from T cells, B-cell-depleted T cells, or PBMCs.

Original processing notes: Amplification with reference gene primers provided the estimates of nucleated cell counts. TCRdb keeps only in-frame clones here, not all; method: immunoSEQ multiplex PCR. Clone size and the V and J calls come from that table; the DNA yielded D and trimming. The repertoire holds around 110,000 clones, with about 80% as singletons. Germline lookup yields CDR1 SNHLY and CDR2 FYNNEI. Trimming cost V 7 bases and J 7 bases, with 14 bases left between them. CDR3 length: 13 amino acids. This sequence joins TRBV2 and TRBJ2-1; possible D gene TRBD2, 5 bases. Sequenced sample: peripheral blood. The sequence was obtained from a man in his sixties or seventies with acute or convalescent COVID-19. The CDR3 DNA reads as TGTGCCAGCATTCCGAGGGCAGCGAATGAGCAGTTCTTC. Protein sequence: CASIPRAANEQFF.